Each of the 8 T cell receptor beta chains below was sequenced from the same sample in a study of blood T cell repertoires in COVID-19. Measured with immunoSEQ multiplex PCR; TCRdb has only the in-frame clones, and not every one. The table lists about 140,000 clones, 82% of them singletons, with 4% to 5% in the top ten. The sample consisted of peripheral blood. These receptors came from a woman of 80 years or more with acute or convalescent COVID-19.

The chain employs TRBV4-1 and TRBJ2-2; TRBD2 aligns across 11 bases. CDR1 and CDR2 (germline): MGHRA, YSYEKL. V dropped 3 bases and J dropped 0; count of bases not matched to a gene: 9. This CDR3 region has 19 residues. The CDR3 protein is CASSQGQLSGRANTGELFF. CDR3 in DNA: TGCGCCAGCAGCCAGGGACAGCTTAGCGGGAGGGCGAACACCGGGGAGCTGTTTTTT.

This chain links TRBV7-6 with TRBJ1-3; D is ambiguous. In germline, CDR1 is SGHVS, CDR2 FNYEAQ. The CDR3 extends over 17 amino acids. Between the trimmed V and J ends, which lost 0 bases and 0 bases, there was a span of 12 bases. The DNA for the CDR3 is TGTGCCAGCAGCTTAGCCCCGCGGGGTCGCTCTGGAAACACCATATATTTT. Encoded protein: CASSLAPRGRSGNTIYF.

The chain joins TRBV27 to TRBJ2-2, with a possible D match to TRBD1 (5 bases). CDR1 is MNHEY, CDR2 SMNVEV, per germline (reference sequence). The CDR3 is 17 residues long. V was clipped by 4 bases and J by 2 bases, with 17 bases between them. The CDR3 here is CASSSVLDSFNTGELFF. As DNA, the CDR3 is TGTGCCAGCAGTTCCGTCCTCGACAGCTTCAACACCGGGGAGCTGTTTTTT.

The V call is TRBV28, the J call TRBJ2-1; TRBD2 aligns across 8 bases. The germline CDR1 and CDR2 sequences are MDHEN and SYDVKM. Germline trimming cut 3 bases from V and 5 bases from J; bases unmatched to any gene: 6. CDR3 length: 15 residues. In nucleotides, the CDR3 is TGTGCCAGCAGTTTTGTGCGGGAGGACCACAATGAGCAGTTCTTC. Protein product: CASSFVREDHNEQFF. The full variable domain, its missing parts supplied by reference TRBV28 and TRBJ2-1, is DVKVTQSSRYLVKRTGEKVFLECVQDMDHENMFWYRQDPGLGLRLIYFSYDVKMKEKGDIPEGYSVSREKKERFSLILESASTNQTSMYLCASSFVREDHNEQFFGPGTRLTVL.

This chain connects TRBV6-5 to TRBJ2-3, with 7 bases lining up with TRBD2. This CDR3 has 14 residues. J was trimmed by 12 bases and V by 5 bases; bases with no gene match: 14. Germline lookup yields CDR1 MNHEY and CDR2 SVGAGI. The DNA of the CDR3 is TGTGCCAGCAGTCATGAGACTAGCTCTCGGATCCAGTATTTT. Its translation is CASSHETSSRIQYF.

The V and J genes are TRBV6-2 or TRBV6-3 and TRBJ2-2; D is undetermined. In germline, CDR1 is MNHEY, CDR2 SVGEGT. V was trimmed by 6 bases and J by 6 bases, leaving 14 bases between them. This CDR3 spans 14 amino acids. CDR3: CASSYILGPGELFF. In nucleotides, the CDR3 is TGTGCCAGCAGCTATATCCTAGGCCCCGGGGAGCTGTTTTTT.

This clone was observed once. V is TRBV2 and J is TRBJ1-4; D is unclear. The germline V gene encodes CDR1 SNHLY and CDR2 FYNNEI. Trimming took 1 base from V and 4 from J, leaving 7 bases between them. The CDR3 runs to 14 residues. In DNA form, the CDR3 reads TGTGCCAGCAGTGAAGTGTTGAGTAATGAAAAACTGTTTTTT. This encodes CASSEVLSNEKLFF.

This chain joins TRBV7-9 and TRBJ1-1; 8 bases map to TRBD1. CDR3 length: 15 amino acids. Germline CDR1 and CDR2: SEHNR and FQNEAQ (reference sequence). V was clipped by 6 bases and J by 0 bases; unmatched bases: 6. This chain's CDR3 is CASRDPTGVNTEAFF. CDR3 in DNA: TGTGCCAGCAGGGACCCGACAGGGGTGAACACTGAAGCTTTCTTT.